These 5 T cell receptor beta chains were sequenced from one sample in a study of brain T cells in children with intractable seizures (dated by TCRdb to about 2021). The label giving this sample's time point can be read as: blood from clinic visit 5 months post-surgery; TSC patient then seizure free. The protocol used for the library was the immunoSEQ multiplex PCR assay. The table was pulled from immuneACCESS by TCRdb, which kept in-frame rearrangements only. Such tables lose some clones; where checked, under half of the loss comes from unresolved V genes, and the rest has no known cause. The sample table lists approximately 330,000 clones, 93% of them with a count of one. The ten largest clones take up 5.5% to 6% of the sample. This sample comprised peripheral blood, obtained 4 to 6 months after surgery. The receptors stem from a boy in the first two years of life with tuberous sclerosis and intractable seizures.

V usage is TRBV7-8 and J usage is TRBJ2-2; 7 bases agree with TRBD2. Germline V lookup: CDR1 SGHVS, CDR2 FQNEAQ. V trimming: 6 bases; J trimming: 7 bases; junction bases outside the gene matches: 14. The CDR3 has 16 residues. CDR3 bases: TGTGCCAGCAGGCTTAGGGCGGGAGAAGGGATCGGGGAGCTGTTTTTT. This translates into CASRLRAGEGIGELFF.

V gene TRBV9 combines with J gene TRBJ2-5, with TRBD1 matching over 7 bases. J gave up 5 bases and V 4 bases, and 8 bases lay outside the gene matches. There are 14 residues in the CDR3. Germline-derived CDR1 and CDR2 are SGDLS and YYNGEE. CDR3 DNA sequence: TGTGCCAGCAGCCTGACAGGGTTGGGGGAGACCCAGTACTTC. Translation gives CASSLTGLGETQYF.

The V and J genes are TRBV5-8 and TRBJ2-4; D remains unclear. CDR1 is SGHTS and CDR2 is YDEGEE in the germline V gene. The CDR3 extends over 14 amino acids. V lost 0 bases and J 6 bases, leaving 10 bases between the germline ends. The CDR3 is CASSLAGTRNIQYF. The DNA for the CDR3 is TGTGCCAGCAGCTTGGCGGGTACGCGAAACATTCAGTACTTC.

This chain connects TRBV5-6 to TRBJ1-1, with D hard to call. Trimming cost V 4 bases and J 4 bases, with 8 bases left between them. This CDR3 spans 12 amino acids. Germline V gene data show CDR1 as SGHDT and CDR2 as YYEEEE. CDR3 bases: TGTGCCAGCAGCCCCTTGGGCACTGAAGCTTTCTTT. Amino acid sequence: CASSPLGTEAFF.

The V and J genes are TRBV27 and TRBJ1-1; D might be TRBD1 (5 bases). The CDR3 extends over 13 amino acids. Germline V gene data show CDR1 as MNHEY and CDR2 as SMNVEV (reference sequence). The germline V and J ends were trimmed by 4 bases and 7 bases, with 13 bases remaining between them. The CDR3 protein is CASSWGGSGEAFF. The CDR3 DNA reads TGTGCCAGCAGTTGGGGCGGATCAGGTGAAGCTTTCTTT.